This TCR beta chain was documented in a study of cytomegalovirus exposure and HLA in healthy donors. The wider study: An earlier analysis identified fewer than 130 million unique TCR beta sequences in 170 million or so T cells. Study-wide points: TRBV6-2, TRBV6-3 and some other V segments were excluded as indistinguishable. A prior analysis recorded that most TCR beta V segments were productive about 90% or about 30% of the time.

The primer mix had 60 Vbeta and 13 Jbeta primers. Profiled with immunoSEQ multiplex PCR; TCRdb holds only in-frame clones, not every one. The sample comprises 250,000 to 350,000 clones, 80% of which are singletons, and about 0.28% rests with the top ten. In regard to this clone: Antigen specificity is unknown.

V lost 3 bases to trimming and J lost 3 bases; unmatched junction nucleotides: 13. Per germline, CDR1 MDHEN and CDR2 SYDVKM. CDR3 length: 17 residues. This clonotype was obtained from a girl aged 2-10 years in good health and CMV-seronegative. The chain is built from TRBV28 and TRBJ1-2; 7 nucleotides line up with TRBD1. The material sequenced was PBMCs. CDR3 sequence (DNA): TGTGCCAGCAGTTTGTTGGCAGGGGGTATTGCGGACTATGGCTACACCTTC. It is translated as CASSLLAGGIADYGYTF.